These 20 T cell receptor beta chains were sequenced from one sample in a study of regulatory T cells in long-lasting Graves disease. Construction of the TCR beta libraries employed iRepertoire HTBI primers in conjunction with Arm-PCR of CDR3 regions. One entry per CDR3 protein results from TCRdb running MiXCR on the multiplex PCR reads. The sample has about 470,000 distinct CDR3 sequences, less than 25% seen once. The time point is: persistent/refractory GD, antithyroid drugs over 5 years with positive TRAb. After RNA was extracted from PBMCs, the TCR library was made from it. The input for sequencing was peripheral blood mononuclear cells (PBMCs), taken when the disease was refractory, from a patient treated with antithyroid drugs. The receptors come from a female donor with Graves disease.

This clonotype was detected many times. The V and J genes are TRBV27 and TRBJ2-7; D may be TRBD2 (6 bases). The CDR3 sequence is 12 residues long. CDR1 is MNHEY, CDR2 SMNVEV, per germline (reference sequence). The CDR3 DNA is TGTGCTGTGGGTAGCGGCATATACGAGCAGTACTTC. Translation gives CAVGSGIYEQYF.

As regards this clonotype: A much more abundant neighbour one base away suggests this may be a read error. The V and J genes are TRBV7-9 and TRBJ2-7, with D possibly called TRBD1 or TRBD2 (5 bases each). The germline V gene encodes CDR1 SEHNR and CDR2 FQNEAQ (reference sequence). The CDR3 contains 16 residues. CDR3 bases: TGTGCCAGCAGTTATCGACGGGACCGACATCAAGAGACCCAGTGCTTC. This gives the protein CASSYRRDRHQETQCF.

This clonotype showed up just a few times. The V call is TRBV7-3, the J call TRBJ2-2; TRBD1 is a possible D gene (5 bases). CDR1 is SGHTA and CDR2 is FQGTGA in the germline V gene. CDR3 size: 16 residues. Trimming removed 2 bases at V and 5 bases at J, with 15 bases between. CDR3 DNA: TGTGCCAGCAGCTTAGGGGCAGGGATCGTTACCGGGGAGCTGTTTTTT. Its protein is CASSLGAGIVTGELFF.

Many counts were recorded for this clonotype. The gene calls are TRBV29-1 and TRBJ1-3; D remains ambiguous. Trimming removed 2 bases from V and 3 bases from J, with 8 bases in between. The CDR3 length is 13 residues. CDR1 SQVTM and CDR2 ANQGSEA come from the germline V gene. The CDR3 spells CSVESGYGNTIYF. CDR3 DNA: TGCAGCGTTGAATCGGGGTATGGAAACACCATATATTTT.

This clonotype showed up many times. CDR3: CASSFRTRSYEQYF. The CDR3 DNA follows: TGTGCCAGCAGTTTCCGGACACGATCCTACGAGCAGTACTTC. The V and J genes are TRBV12-3 or TRBV12-4 and TRBJ2-7; TRBD1 is a possible D gene (5 bases). V lost 3 bases to trimming and J lost 1 base, with 10 bases between them. The CDR3 extends over 14 amino acids.

This clonotype was seen more than once but under ten times. Compared with germline, one end of the junction differs, possibly owing to a read error. The genes are TRBV20-1 and TRBJ1-2, with D unclear. The CDR3 spans 12 residues. The germline V gene has CDR1 DFQATT and CDR2 SNEGSKA (reference sequence). The CDR3 nucleotides read TGCAGTGCTAGGGCAGCTCGCTCCATCGACTTTTTC. Protein: CSARAARSIDFF.

This clonotype was detected only a few times. A junction end diverges from the germline sequence, so it may reflect a read error. The CDR3 sequence: CASSEIGNEQCF. The CDR3 DNA sequence: TGCGCCAGCAGTGAGATAGGGAACGAGCAGTGCTTC. V is TRBV10-1 and J is TRBJ2-7; D remains unclear. Germline CDR1 reads WNHNN; CDR2 reads SYGVQD (reference sequence). The CDR3 consists of 12 residues.

Many counts were recorded for this clonotype. This chain uses TRBV28 with TRBJ2-7; D remains ambiguous. V was clipped by 4 bases and J by 4 bases, with 14 bases between them. Germline V gene sequence: CDR1 MDHEN, CDR2 SYDVKM. The CDR3 length is 14 residues. The CDR3: CASSSPGIAYEQYF. The DNA of the CDR3 is TGTGCCAGCAGTTCCCCCGGCATAGCATACGAGCAGTACTTC.

In the case of this clonotype: The junction does not match germline at one end; this may be a read error. The CDR3 sequence: CASSLAGQGYEQHF. DNA of the CDR3: TGTGCCAGCAGTTTAGCGGGACAGGGCTACGAGCAGCACTTC. The V gene is TRBV12-3 or TRBV12-4, the J gene TRBJ2-7; 9 bases align to TRBD1. The CDR3 runs 14 residues.

The sample holds a few counts of this clonotype. The chain employs TRBV5-8 and TRBJ1-4, with D uncertain. The CDR3 sequence is 11 residues long. Trimming stripped 0 bases from V and 11 bases from J, with 5 bases between. Germline assignment: CDR1 SGHTS and CDR2 YDEGEE. CDR3 sequence reads: CASSLAGKLFF. CDR3 DNA: TGTGCCAGCAGCTTGGCGGGGAAACTGTTTTTT.

The table lists this clonotype with many counts. This chain links TRBV12-3 or TRBV12-4 with TRBJ1-1; 7 bases line up with TRBD1. Germline trimming cut 3 bases from V and 10 bases from J; bases unmatched to any gene: 11. The CDR3 is made up of 14 amino acids. CDR3: CASSFEGGSGGAFF. The CDR3 DNA reads TGTGCCAGCAGTTTCGAAGGGGGCAGCGGTGGAGCTTTCTTT.

With respect to this clonotype: A much larger clone is a single base away; this may be a read error. The J gene is TRBJ1-1, the V gene TRBV7-2; the D is unclear. The CDR3 runs to 12 residues. Germline V gene lookup returns CDR1 SGHTA and CDR2 FQGNSA. The DNA for the CDR3 is TGTGCCGGCAGACTTCAGAACACTGAAGCTTTCTTT. Translating gives CAGRLQNTEAFF.

Remarks on this clonotype: The germline gene is not matched at one end of the junction; a read error may be the cause. The chain is built from TRBV27 and TRBJ2-7; D not resolved. Germline CDR1 is MNHEY and CDR2 is SMNVEV (reference sequence). The CDR3 extends over 11 amino acids. The CDR3 loop is CASSFLDERYF. CDR3 coding DNA: TGTGCCAGCAGTTTCCTTGACGAGCGGTACTTC.

Only a few counts were recorded for this clonotype. The chain combines TRBV9 with TRBJ1-2, with D possibly matching TRBD1 (6 bases). Deletions cut 5 bases from V and 9 bases from J, with 17 bases between. The germline CDR1 and CDR2 sequences are SGDLS and YYNGEE. This CDR3 spans 13 amino acids. This CDR3 is CASSPTGSRRYTF. The CDR3 DNA is TGTGCCAGCAGTCCAACAGGGAGCAGGCGCTACACCTTC.

A remark on this clonotype: This may come from a read error, since a much larger clone is one base off. In this CDR3 the conserved last residue, phenylalanine or tryptophan, is missing, so a read error is likely. The CDR3 DNA follows: TGTGCCAGCAGTTACCATGCAGCGGGGGGAATCTATGGCTACACCTCC. Its protein product is CASSYHAAGGIYGYTS. The chain carries TRBV6-5 and TRBJ1-2; D may be TRBD1 (5 bases). Germline V lookup: CDR1 MNHEY, CDR2 SVGAGI. Trimming pared 2 bases from V and 4 bases from J, leaving 17 bases between. This CDR3 region has 16 residues.

As to this clonotype: Compared with germline, one end of the junction differs, possibly owing to a read error. The gene calls are TRBV4-1 and TRBJ2-7; D remains ambiguous. The CDR3 spans 14 residues. CDR1 MGHRA and CDR2 YSYEKL come from the germline V gene. The CDR3 sequence: CASSQDPRSYEQCF. DNA for the CDR3: TGCGCCAGCAGCCAAGATCCTCGGTCCTACGAGCAGTGCTTC.

This clonotype was observed a few times. The chain carries TRBV27 and TRBJ1-2; D gene uncertain. Per the germline V gene, CDR1 is MNHEY and CDR2 is SMNVEV (reference sequence). The CDR3 is 14 amino acids. With 6 bases removed from V and 13 bases from J, the gap between germline ends came to 24 bases. The CDR3 here is CASSLASSPMVVTF. CDR3 sequence (DNA): TGTGCCAGCAGCCTGGCCTCGTCGCCTATGGTGGTCACCTTC.

This clonotype has a count of ten or more. The rearrangement uses TRBV11-2 and TRBJ1-6, with D maybe TRBD1 (6 bases). Deletions cut 3 bases from V and 10 bases from J, with 16 bases between. The CDR3 consists of 15 residues. The germline gives CDR1 SGHAT, CDR2 FQNNGV. The CDR3 is CASSFETGSSSPLHF. The DNA of the CDR3 is TGTGCCAGCAGCTTCGAGACAGGCAGTAGCTCACCCCTCCACTTT.

This clonotype was recorded at least ten times. The chain recombines TRBV20-1 with TRBJ2-7; 9 bases map to TRBD2. CDR1 is DFQATT and CDR2 is SNEGSKA in the germline V gene (reference sequence). This CDR3 comprises 14 residues. V trimming: 3 bases; J trimming: 5 bases; junction bases outside the gene matches: 8. The CDR3 DNA is TGCAGTGCTAGTCAGCTAGCGGGATTTCACGAGCAGTACTTC. Translation: CSASQLAGFHEQYF.

The sample holds many counts of this clonotype. The CDR3 sequence: CASSPVREYEQYF. The CDR3 nucleotides are TGTGCCAGCAGCCCCGTCCGGGAATACGAGCAGTACTTC. This chain links TRBV7-9 with TRBJ2-7, with D perhaps TRBD2 (5 bases). The V gene lost 5 bases and the J gene lost 4 bases, with 12 bases spanning the gap. This CDR3 is built from 13 residues. Germline V gives CDR1 SEHNR, CDR2 FQNEAQ (reference sequence).